Following are 28 T cell receptor beta chains from one sample sequenced in a study of blood T cell repertoires in COVID-19. Assay: immunoSEQ multiplex PCR; the TCRdb copy retains only in-frame clones and omits some. The top ten clones hold roughly 10% of a sample with roughly 97,000 clones, about 80% of them seen once. The sequenced material came from peripheral blood. The receptor set was obtained from a man between 65 and 85 years old with acute or convalescent COVID-19.

The V call is TRBV9, the J call TRBJ1-2; D is possibly TRBD1 (6 bases). The germline gives CDR1 SGDLS, CDR2 YYNGEE. This CDR3 comprises 14 residues. The germline V and J ends were trimmed by 0 bases and 5 bases, with 11 bases remaining between them. The CDR3 DNA is TGTGCCAGCAGCGTAGCTGAGGGGGAGTATGGCTACACCTTC. It yields the protein CASSVAEGEYGYTF.

The chain recombines TRBV4-1 with TRBJ1-2, with D tentatively TRBD1 (6 bases). The germline CDR1 and CDR2 sequences are MGHRA and YSYEKL. Trimming pared 3 bases from V and 2 bases from J, leaving 22 bases between. The CDR3 has 18 amino acids. The CDR3 loop reads CASSHILTFAGENYGYTF. CDR3 DNA: TGCGCCAGCAGCCATATACTAACTTTCGCAGGGGAGAACTATGGCTACACCTTC.

The CDR3 reads CASSYSDGRSYEQYF. CDR3 nucleotide sequence: TGTGCCAGCAGTTACTCTGACGGGAGATCCTACGAGCAGTACTTC. The genes are TRBV27 and TRBJ2-7; D perhaps matches TRBD2 (6 bases). CDR1 is MNHEY and CDR2 is SMNVEV in the germline V gene (reference sequence). This CDR3 is built from 15 residues. Trimming pared 4 bases from V and 1 base from J, leaving 14 bases between.

The J gene is TRBJ1-6, the V gene TRBV6-5; the D gene is possibly TRBD1 (5 bases). The CDR3 runs 13 residues. Germline-derived CDR1 and CDR2 are MNHEY and SVGAGI. V dropped 11 bases and J dropped 4 bases, with 12 bases sitting between them. The CDR3 reads CAAGLAYNSPLHF. CDR3 DNA: TGTGCCGCGGGGCTGGCGTATAATTCACCCCTCCACTTT.

The rearrangement uses TRBV2 and TRBJ1-5, with a possible D match to TRBD1 (5 bases). This CDR3 region has 15 residues. V lost 6 bases to trimming and J lost 7 bases, with 19 bases between them. Looked up from germline, CDR1 is SNHLY and CDR2 is FYNNEI. The CDR3 loop is CASSDDSAAGQPQHF. The CDR3 bases are TGTGCCAGCAGCGACGACAGTGCCGCGGGGCAGCCCCAGCATTTT.

J is TRBJ2-3 and V is TRBV19; 7 nucleotides line up with TRBD2. This CDR3 is built from 16 residues. The V and J ends lost 9 bases and 5 bases, in that order; junction bases with no gene match: 17. Germline-derived CDR1 and CDR2 are LNHDA and SQIVND (reference sequence). In DNA, the CDR3 is TGTGCCAGCCTTTCCGCTCTAGGGCGGGGGAGAGATACGCAGTATTTT. Translation gives CASLSALGRGRDTQYF.

V gene TRBV30 combines with J gene TRBJ1-1; weak D call: TRBD1 (5 bases). The ends were cut back, 0 bases at V and 1 base at J, with 15 bases in the middle. The length of the CDR3 is 16 residues. Germline V gives CDR1 GTSNPN, CDR2 SVGIG (reference sequence). As DNA, the CDR3 is TGTGCCTGGAGTGTACCCGGGGGTCGATCGAACACTGAAGCTTTCTTT. Its protein is CAWSVPGGRSNTEAFF.

This rearrangement joins TRBV19 to TRBJ2-1; perhaps TRBD1 as D (5 bases). Germline V lookup: CDR1 LNHDA, CDR2 SQIVND (reference sequence). The CDR3 has 17 residues. V lost 6 bases, J lost 3 bases, and 21 bases lay in between. CDR3 coding DNA: TGTGCCAGTAGCATTGGGTCGACAGTCCCCTACTACAATGAGCAGTTCTTC. Residues: CASSIGSTVPYYNEQFF.

The chain joins TRBV29-1 to TRBJ1-3; D possibly corresponds to TRBD1 (5 bases). This CDR3 is 13 amino acids long. Trimming took off 4 bases at V and 3 bases at J, with 10 bases between the two ends. The germline V gene encodes CDR1 SQVTM and CDR2 ANQGSEA. CDR3 bases: TGCAGCGTTGGACCCCAGGGTGGAAACACCATATATTTT. Translating it yields CSVGPQGGNTIYF. Complete variable domain (other parts from reference TRBV29-1 and TRBJ1-3): SAVISQKPSRDICQRGTSLTIQCQVDSQVTMMFWYRQQPGQSLTLIATANQGSEATYESGFVIDKFPISRPNLTFSTLTVSNMSPEDSSIYLCSVGPQGGNTIYFGEGSWLTVV.

CDR3 DNA: TGTGCCAGTAGTATAGATCCGGGACAGGGGTTTGAAAACATTCAGTACTTC. Protein product: CASSIDPGQGFENIQYF. V usage is TRBV19 and J usage is TRBJ2-4; 10 bases fit TRBD1. The germline V gene encodes CDR1 LNHDA and CDR2 SQIVND (reference sequence). Trimming removed 0 bases from V and 5 bases from J; junction bases left unmatched: 7. This CDR3 contains 17 residues. The entire variable domain, with the rest obtained from reference TRBV19 and TRBJ2-4, is as follows: DGGITQSPKYLFRKEGQNVTLSCEQNLNHDAMYWYRQDPGQGLRLIYYSQIVNDFQKGDIAEGYSVSREKKESFPLTVTSAQKNPTAFYLCASSIDPGQGFENIQYFGAGTRLSVL.

V gene TRBV5-1 combines with J gene TRBJ2-1; 9 bases fit TRBD2. J was trimmed by 6 bases and V by 4 bases; bases with no gene match: 11. The CDR3 length is 16 residues. Germline CDR1 and CDR2: SGHRS and YFSETQ. Here the CDR3 DNA reads TGCGCCAGCAGCCGGCGGGAGCGGGGGGCATCCAATGAGCAGTTCTTC. Translated: CASSRRERGASNEQFF.

The rearrangement joins TRBV5-5 to TRBJ1-4, with 11 positions matching TRBD1. V was pared by 4 bases and J by 0 bases, with 5 bases of the junction left unmatched. Looked up from germline, CDR1 is SGHKS and CDR2 is YYEKEE (reference sequence). The CDR3 has 17 amino acids. The CDR3 DNA sequence: TGTGCCAGCAGCGGACAGGGGGCAGCGGCAACTAATGAAAAACTGTTTTTT. Amino acids: CASSGQGAAATNEKLFF.

The CDR3 here is CASSQALGEQFF. DNA for the CDR3: TGTGCCAGCAGCCAAGCTCTAGGTGAGCAGTTCTTC. The chain combines TRBV3-1 (or the pseudogene TRBV3-2) with TRBJ2-1; D not resolved. With 1 base removed from V and 9 bases from J, the gap between germline ends came to 7 bases. CDR1 is LGHDT and CDR2 is YNNKEL in the germline V gene (reference sequence). CDR3 length equals 12 residues.

The chain couples TRBV9 to TRBJ2-2; D gene ambiguous. V was pared by 1 base and J by 6 bases, with 4 bases between. The V gene's germline CDR1 is SGDLS and CDR2 YYNGEE. The CDR3 consists of 12 residues. CDR3 sequence reads: CASSVIAGELFF. Here the CDR3 DNA reads TGTGCCAGCAGCGTAATAGCCGGGGAGCTGTTTTTT. Variable domain in full (rest from reference TRBV9 and TRBJ2-2): DSGVTQTPKHLITATGQRVTLRCSPRSGDLSVYWYQQSLDQGLQFLIQYYNGEERAKGNILERFSAQQFPDLHSELNLSSLELGDSALYFCASSVIAGELFFGEGSRLTVL.

The chain combines TRBV6-2 or TRBV6-3 with TRBJ2-1; 7 nucleotides line up with TRBD2. The CDR3 runs to 17 residues. J lost 7 bases, V lost 6 bases, and 18 bases had no gene match. Germline V gene lookup returns CDR1 MNHEY and CDR2 SVGEGT. CDR3 residues: CASSPAGRGNLFNEQFF. For the CDR3, the DNA is TGTGCCAGCAGCCCTGCAGGGCGGGGGAACCTTTTTAATGAGCAGTTCTTC.

The chain is built from TRBV29-1 and TRBJ2-7, with 14 bases that match TRBD2. The CDR3 extends over 14 amino acids. The V segment lost 4 bases and the J segment 6 bases; nucleotides outside the gene matches: 5. Per the germline V gene, CDR1 is SQVTM and CDR2 is ANQGSEA. The CDR3 sequence: CSVASGLAGGEQYF. In DNA, the CDR3 is TGCAGCGTTGCCTCCGGACTAGCGGGAGGCGAGCAGTACTTC.

In its sample, this clone was seen once. The rearrangement links TRBV6-6 to TRBJ1-6; D might be TRBD1 (5 bases). The V gene's germline CDR1 is MNHNY and CDR2 SVGAGI (reference sequence). The CDR3 covers 15 residues. V lost 6 bases, J lost 7 bases, and 16 bases lay in between. The CDR3 loop reads CASRSLGQLNSPLHF. The CDR3 region has the DNA TGTGCCAGCAGGTCTCTGGGGCAGCTAAATTCACCCCTCCACTTT.

The J gene is TRBJ2-7, the V gene TRBV18; a possible D gene is TRBD2 (7 bases). Germline assignment: CDR1 KGHSH and CDR2 LQKENI. This CDR3 comprises 15 residues. V dropped 0 bases and J dropped 3 bases, with 12 bases sitting between them. The CDR3 DNA follows: TGTGCCAGCTCACCACCCCGGCGGGGGCGCTACGAGCAGTACTTC. Amino acids: CASSPPRRGRYEQYF.

This clone was counted once. V gene TRBV29-1 combines with J gene TRBJ1-1; 7 bases match TRBD1. Germline CDR1 and CDR2: SQVTM and ANQGSEA. The CDR3 extends over 15 amino acids. V trimming: 1 base; J trimming: 9 bases; junction bases outside the gene matches: 14. CDR3 coding DNA: TGCAGCGTTGAAGTACAGGGGCCCGCAGGGCTGAAAGCTTTCTTT. Its translation is CSVEVQGPAGLKAFF.

This sequence joins TRBV4-1 and TRBJ1-4; D may be TRBD1 (6 bases). Trimming shortened V by 4 bases and J by 0 bases, and 15 bases separated the two germline ends. CDR1 and CDR2 from the germline V gene are MGHRA and YSYEKL. CDR3 size: 17 residues. The CDR3 nucleotides read TGCGCCAGCAGCCGGAATACAGGGACCGCAACTAATGAAAAACTGTTTTTT. This sequence encodes CASSRNTGTATNEKLFF.

This clone has only a few counts. The chain combines TRBV29-1 with TRBJ2-1; 7 bases are shared with TRBD2. The CDR3 consists of 14 residues. V lost 0 bases to trimming and J lost 9 bases; unmatched junction nucleotides: 8. Germline V gene sequence: CDR1 SQVTM, CDR2 ANQGSEA. The CDR3 reads CSVEDLAGDVEQFF. In DNA form, the CDR3 reads TGCAGCGTTGAAGATTTGGCGGGAGACGTTGAGCAGTTCTTC.

This clone turned up a few times. The V call is TRBV12-3 or TRBV12-4, the J call TRBJ2-3; the D is unclear. The CDR3 spans 13 residues. V gave up 3 bases and J gave up 2 bases, with 6 bases separating them. The CDR3 protein is CASSLRDTDTQYF. The CDR3, as DNA: TGTGCCAGCAGTTTGCGAGACACAGATACGCAGTATTTT.

The chain links TRBV11-2 to TRBJ2-3; 7 nucleotides match TRBD1. Germline CDR1 SGHAT, CDR2 FQNNGV. V trimming: 5 bases; J trimming: 3 bases; junction bases outside the gene matches: 8. The CDR3 extends over 15 amino acids. The CDR3 region is CASSPKDRTTDTQYF. The CDR3 region has the DNA TGTGCCAGCAGCCCGAAGGACAGGACTACAGATACGCAGTATTTT.

V gene TRBV5-1 combines with J gene TRBJ1-2; 7 positions agree with TRBD1. CDR1 and CDR2 (germline): SGHRS, YFSETQ. Germline trimming cut 2 bases from V and 8 bases from J; bases unmatched to any gene: 9. This CDR3 spans 14 amino acids. The CDR3 DNA follows: TGCGCCAGCAGCTTCGACAGGGTTGAAGGAGGCTACACCTTC. The encoded protein is CASSFDRVEGGYTF.

The chain combines TRBV7-6 with TRBJ2-3; 9 nucleotides line up with TRBD1. Germline CDR1 is SGHVS and CDR2 is FNYEAQ. CDR3 length: 17 residues. Trimming removed 1 base from V and 8 bases from J; junction bases left unmatched: 13. This chain's CDR3 is CASSLVVGGQGLGTQYF. The CDR3 nucleotides read TGTGCCAGCAGCTTAGTTGTCGGGGGACAGGGATTGGGTACGCAGTATTTT.

The chain has TRBV7-9 and TRBJ2-3; no clear D gene. Germline V lookup: CDR1 SEHNR, CDR2 FQNEAQ (reference sequence). Deletions cut 1 base from V and 2 bases from J, with 10 bases between. CDR3 length equals 15 residues. The CDR3 here is CASSLETPVTDTQYF. Written as DNA, the CDR3 is TGTGCCAGCAGCTTAGAGACACCAGTCACAGATACGCAGTATTTT.

The J gene is TRBJ1-2, the V gene TRBV2, with 9 bases fitting TRBD1. Germline lookup yields CDR1 SNHLY and CDR2 FYNNEI. The CDR3 is made up of 12 amino acids. After removal of 4 bases from V and 14 bases from J, the junction contained 8 bases not matched to a gene. CDR3 sequence (DNA): TGTGCCAGCAGTGTCACAGACAGGGGGAAAACCTTC. It codes for CASSVTDRGKTF.

The chain uses TRBV6-1 and TRBJ2-5; D unresolved. Germline CDR1 is MNHNS and CDR2 is SASEGT. The CDR3 is 14 residues long. The germline V and J ends were trimmed by 2 bases and 5 bases, with 12 bases remaining between them. DNA of the CDR3: TGTGCCAGCAGTGAACTCCAAGCACGGGAGACCCAGTACTTC. This gives the protein CASSELQARETQYF.